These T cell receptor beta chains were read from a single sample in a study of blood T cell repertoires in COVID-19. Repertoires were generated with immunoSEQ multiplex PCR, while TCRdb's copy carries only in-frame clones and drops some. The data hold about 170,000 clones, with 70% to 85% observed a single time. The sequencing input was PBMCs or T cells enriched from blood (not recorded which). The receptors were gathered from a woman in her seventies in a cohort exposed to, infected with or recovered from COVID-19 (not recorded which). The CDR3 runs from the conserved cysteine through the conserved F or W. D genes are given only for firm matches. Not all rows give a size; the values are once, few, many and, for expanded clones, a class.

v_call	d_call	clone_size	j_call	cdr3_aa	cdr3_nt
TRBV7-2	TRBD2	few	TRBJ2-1	CASSRRAGGTSLSEQFF	TGTGCCAGCAGCCGGAGAGCGGGAGGGACCAGTTTGAGTGAGCAGTTCTTC
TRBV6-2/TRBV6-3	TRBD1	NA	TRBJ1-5	CASSYGQGVQPQHF	TGTGCCAGCAGTTACGGTCAGGGGGTTCAGCCCCAGCATTTT
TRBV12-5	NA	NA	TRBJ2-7	CASGLGQGYEQYF	TGTGCTAGTGGTTTGGGGCAGGGGTACGAGCAGTACTTC
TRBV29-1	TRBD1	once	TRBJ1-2	CSVEVTGDGISF	TGCAGCGTTGAAGTGACAGGGGATGGTATCTCCTTC
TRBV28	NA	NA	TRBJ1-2	CASSSPGREGYTF	TGTGCCAGCAGTAGTCCAGGGCGGGAAGGCTACACCTTC
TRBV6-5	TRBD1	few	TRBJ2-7	CASSYGWTGAYEQYF	TGTGCCAGCAGTTACGGATGGACAGGGGCCTACGAGCAGTACTTC
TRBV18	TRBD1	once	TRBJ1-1	CASSPRTGGLMNTEAFF	TGTGCCAGCTCACCACGGACAGGGGGCCTCATGAACACTGAAGCTTTCTTT
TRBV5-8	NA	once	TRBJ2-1	CASSLERGGNEQFF	TGTGCCAGCAGCTTGGAAAGGGGGGGCAATGAGCAGTTCTTC
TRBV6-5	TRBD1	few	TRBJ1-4	CASSPGTGRGEKLFF	TGTGCCAGCAGTCCCGGGACAGGGAGAGGTGAAAAACTGTTTTTT
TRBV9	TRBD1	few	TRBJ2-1	CASSGAGTEYNEQFF	TGTGCCAGCAGCGGTGCCGGGACAGAATACAATGAGCAGTTCTTC
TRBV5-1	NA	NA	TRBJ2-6	CASSQTGRSSGANVLTF	TGCGCCAGCAGCCAAACAGGGCGGAGCTCTGGGGCCAACGTCCTGACTTTC
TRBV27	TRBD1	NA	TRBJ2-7	CASSFLGTVQSYEQYF	TGTGCCAGCAGTTTCCTAGGGACAGTACAATCCTACGAGCAGTACTTC
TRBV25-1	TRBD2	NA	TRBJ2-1	CASSATSGYNEQFF	TGTGCCAGCAGTGCCACTAGCGGGTACAATGAGCAGTTCTTC
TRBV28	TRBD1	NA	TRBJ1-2	CASSSYGQGGGGYTF	TGTGCCAGCAGTTCCTATGGACAGGGTGGGGGTGGCTACACCTTC
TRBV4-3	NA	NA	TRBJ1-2	CASSQKHNTYGYTF	TGCGCCAGCAGCCAAAAACACAACACCTATGGCTACACCTTC
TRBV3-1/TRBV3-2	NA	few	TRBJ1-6	CASSQASFGTASVIPPLHF	TGTGCCAGCAGCCAAGCTTCCTTCGGGACTGCATCTGTAATACCACCCCTCCACTTT
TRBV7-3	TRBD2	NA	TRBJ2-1	CASSPREGGSSNNEQFF	TGTGCCAGCAGCCCCCGCGAAGGCGGGAGCAGCAACAATGAGCAGTTCTTC
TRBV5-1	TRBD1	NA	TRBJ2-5	CASSSGQGGETQYF	TGCGCCAGCAGCTCCGGACAGGGCGGGGAGACCCAGTACTTC
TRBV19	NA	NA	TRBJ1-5	CASSIGTRSNQPQHF	TGTGCCAGTAGTATAGGAACCAGATCCAATCAGCCCCAGCATTTT
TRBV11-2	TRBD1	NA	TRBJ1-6	CASSLARQGASNSPLHF	TGTGCCAGCAGCTTAGCCCGACAGGGGGCATCGAATTCACCCCTCCACTTT
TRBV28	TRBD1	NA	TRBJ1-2	CASTLEGQGGYGYTF	TGTGCCAGCACCCTAGAGGGACAGGGCGGCTATGGCTACACCTTC
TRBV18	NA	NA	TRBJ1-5	CASTEGGNQPQHF	TGTGCCAGCACAGAGGGGGGCAATCAGCCCCAGCATTTT
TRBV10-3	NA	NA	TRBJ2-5	CAINTGRGGETQYF	TGTGCCATCAACACCGGCAGGGGCGGAGAGACCCAGTACTTC
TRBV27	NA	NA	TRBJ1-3	CASSSHDRGPGNTIYF	TGTGCCAGCAGTTCCCACGACCGAGGGCCTGGAAACACCATATATTTT
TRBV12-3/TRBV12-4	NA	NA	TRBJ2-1	CASSFLEYNEQFF	TGTGCCAGCAGTTTTCTGGAGTACAATGAGCAGTTCTTC
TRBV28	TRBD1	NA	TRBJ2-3	CASREPGRGPDTQYF	TGTGCCAGCAGGGAACCCGGCAGGGGGCCAGATACGCAGTATTTT
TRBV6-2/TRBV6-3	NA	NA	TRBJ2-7	CASSYSLSAPRLYEQYF	TGTGCCAGCAGTTATTCCCTCTCAGCCCCCAGGCTATACGAGCAGTACTTC
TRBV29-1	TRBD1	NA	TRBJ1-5	CSVAGGTGNQPQHF	TGCAGCGTTGCCGGTGGGACAGGCAATCAGCCCCAGCATTTT
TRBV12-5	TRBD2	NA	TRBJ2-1	CASGLVRSGGYNEQFF	TGTGCTAGTGGTTTGGTACGGAGCGGGGGCTACAATGAGCAGTTCTTC
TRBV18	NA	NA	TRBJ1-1	CASSPGAGNTEAFF	TGTGCCAGCTCACCAGGTGCAGGGAACACTGAAGCTTTCTTT
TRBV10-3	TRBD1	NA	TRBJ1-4	CAISGQGEKLFF	TGTGCCATCAGTGGACAGGGTGAAAAACTGTTTTTT
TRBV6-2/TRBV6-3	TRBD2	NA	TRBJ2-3	CASSSISGRAHTQYF	TGTGCCAGCAGTTCGATCAGCGGGAGGGCCCATACGCAGTATTTT
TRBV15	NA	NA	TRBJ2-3	CATRASGTDTQYF	TGTGCCACCAGGGCTAGCGGCACAGATACGCAGTATTTT
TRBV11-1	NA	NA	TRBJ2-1	CASSLSRGNEQFF	TGTGCCAGCAGCTTAAGTCGGGGAAATGAGCAGTTCTTC
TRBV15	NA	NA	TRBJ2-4	CATSRDAGIQYF	TGTGCCACCAGCAGAGATGCCGGCATTCAGTACTTC
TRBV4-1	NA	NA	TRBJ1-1	CASKQESMNTEAFF	TGCGCCAGCAAACAGGAGTCAATGAACACTGAAGCTTTCTTT
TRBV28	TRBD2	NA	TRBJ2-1	CASMWLAGPHEQFF	TGTGCCAGTATGTGGCTAGCGGGGCCCCATGAGCAGTTCTTC
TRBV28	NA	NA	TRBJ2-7	CASSSAGLHYEQYF	TGTGCCAGCAGTTCTGCGGGACTCCACTACGAGCAGTACTTC